A single sample is the source of the 29 T cell receptor beta chains below, sequenced in a study of T cell responses to AZD1222 COVID-19 vaccine. Generated by immunoSEQ multiplex PCR, the TCRdb table keeps only in-frame clones and is missing some. Here the sample spans 75,000 to 85,000 clones, over 65% being singletons. The sample was peripheral blood, taken 28 days after the second dose of the MenACWY control vaccine. The source is an adult who received the MenACWY meningococcal vaccine as a control.

This CDR3 reads CASSVGGSSGNTIYF. Written as DNA, the CDR3 is TGTGCCAGCAGCGTAGGGGGCAGCTCTGGAAACACCATATATTTT. This sequence joins TRBV9 and TRBJ1-3; a weak D match, TRBD1 (5 bases). Germline V gene sequence: CDR1 SGDLS, CDR2 YYNGEE. The germline V and J ends were trimmed by 0 bases and 0 bases, with 7 bases remaining between them. The CDR3 runs to 15 residues. The complete variable domain, with remaining parts taken from reference TRBV9 and TRBJ1-3, reads DSGVTQTPKHLITATGQRVTLRCSPRSGDLSVYWYQQSLDQGLQFLIQYYNGEERAKGNILERFSAQQFPDLHSELNLSSLELGDSALYFCASSVGGSSGNTIYFGEGSWLTVV.

The chain joins TRBV6-6 to TRBJ1-3; D uncertain. The CDR3 extends over 12 amino acids. V was clipped by 2 bases and J by 5 bases, with 4 bases between them. Germline assignment: CDR1 MNHNY and CDR2 SVGAGI (reference sequence). CDR3 bases: TGTGCCAGCAGTTACGGCAGAAACACCATATATTTT. Translation: CASSYGRNTIYF.

The chain combines TRBV19 with TRBJ2-5, with D perhaps matching TRBD2 (6 bases). CDR1 LNHDA and CDR2 SQIVND come from the germline V gene (reference sequence). Trimming took 5 bases from V and 4 from J, leaving 11 bases between them. The CDR3 length is 13 residues. CDR3 DNA sequence: TGTGCCAGTAGTGGGGACTGGGGAGAGACCCAGTACTTC. Amino acids: CASSGDWGETQYF. The full variable domain, in which reference TRBV19 and TRBJ2-5 provide the parts outside the CDR3, is DGGITQSPKYLFRKEGQNVTLSCEQNLNHDAMYWYRQDPGQGLRLIYYSQIVNDFQKGDIAEGYSVSREKKESFPLTVTSAQKNPTAFYLCASSGDWGETQYFGPGTRLLVL.

The chain joins TRBV19 to TRBJ1-5; D gene unclear. With 4 bases removed from V and 2 bases from J, the gap between germline ends came to 18 bases. Germline CDR1 LNHDA, CDR2 SQIVND (reference sequence). The CDR3 runs 17 residues. The CDR3 loop is CASSTVLPGTGNQPQHF. The CDR3 nucleotides read TGTGCCAGTAGTACCGTTTTACCGGGAACGGGCAATCAGCCCCAGCATTTT.

The gene calls are TRBV19 and TRBJ1-5, with a possible D match to TRBD1 (6 bases). The length of the CDR3 is 16 residues. The V and J ends lost 4 bases and 3 bases respectively, with 16 bases between them. Germline V gene data show CDR1 as LNHDA and CDR2 as SQIVND (reference sequence). The CDR3 is CASSTLQGSHNQPQHF. The CDR3 nucleotides read TGTGCCAGTAGTACTTTACAGGGCTCCCACAATCAGCCCCAGCATTTT.

The chain links TRBV5-5 to TRBJ1-4, with D possibly matching TRBD1 (5 bases). This CDR3 has 13 residues. Trimming pared 4 bases from V and 12 bases from J, leaving 16 bases between. Germline V gene lookup returns CDR1 SGHKS and CDR2 YYEKEE (reference sequence). The CDR3 DNA is TGTGCCAGCAGCCTGGGACTCGTTGGTGAACTGTTTTTT. Translation gives CASSLGLVGELFF.

This chain uses TRBV7-3 with TRBJ2-5; D remains ambiguous. The germline CDR1 and CDR2 sequences are SGHTA and FQGTGA. The germline V and J ends were trimmed by 0 bases and 3 bases, with 8 bases remaining between them. This CDR3 spans 14 amino acids. CDR3 sequence reads: CASSLTGNKETQYF. The DNA of the CDR3 is TGTGCCAGCAGCTTAACGGGTAACAAAGAGACCCAGTACTTC.

The chain carries TRBV6-1 and TRBJ1-1; 7 nucleotides agree with TRBD1. This CDR3 comprises 14 residues. The V gene end was trimmed by 3 bases and the J gene end by 3 bases; junction bases not matched to a gene: 4. Germline V gives CDR1 MNHNS, CDR2 SASEGT. The CDR3: CASSETGFYTEAFF. The CDR3, as DNA: TGTGCCAGCAGTGAGACAGGGTTTTACACTGAAGCTTTCTTT.

The chain has TRBV7-9 and TRBJ2-2; possibly TRBD1 for D (6 bases). V lost 7 bases to trimming and J lost 2 bases, with 17 bases between them. Germline assignment: CDR1 SEHNR and CDR2 FQNEAQ (reference sequence). The CDR3 extends over 16 amino acids. CDR3 in DNA: TGTGCCAGCAATAGCCCTTCAGGGGCTAACACCGGGGAGCTGTTTTTT. This encodes CASNSPSGANTGELFF.

V and J are TRBV6-5 and TRBJ1-2, with D tentatively TRBD1 (6 bases). There are 15 residues in the CDR3. Germline lookup yields CDR1 MNHEY and CDR2 SVGAGI. Between the trimmed V and J ends, which lost 0 bases and 8 bases, there was a span of 16 bases. The CDR3 spells CASSYSHRDNRGYTF. Here the CDR3 DNA reads TGTGCCAGCAGTTACTCCCATCGGGACAACAGGGGCTACACCTTC.

This clone was seen only once. The chain carries TRBV15 and TRBJ1-3; tentatively, D is TRBD1 (5 bases). V lost 6 bases to trimming and J lost 2 bases, with 11 bases between them. This CDR3 has 14 residues. From germline, CDR1 is LNHNV and CDR2 YYDKDF (reference sequence). As DNA, the CDR3 is TGTGCCACCAGGGCCTCAGGGACTGGAAACACCATATATTTT. Protein: CATRASGTGNTIYF.

V and J are TRBV6-6 and TRBJ2-7, with D maybe TRBD1 (6 bases). In germline, CDR1 is MNHNY, CDR2 SVGAGI (reference sequence). The CDR3 covers 14 residues. V was cut by 0 bases and J by 4 bases, with 10 bases left in between. The CDR3 sequence is CASSYSSQGYEQYF. The CDR3 region has the DNA TGTGCCAGCAGTTACTCGAGTCAGGGGTACGAGCAGTACTTC.

The chain links TRBV2 to TRBJ2-7; D unclear. CDR3 length: 17 residues. From germline, CDR1 is SNHLY and CDR2 FYNNEI. V was pared by 0 bases and J by 0 bases, with 15 bases between. The CDR3, as DNA: TGTGCCAGCAGTGAAGCCCCCTCCTATAAAAGCTCCTACGAGCAGTACTTC. It translates to CASSEAPSYKSSYEQYF.

The J gene is TRBJ1-2, the V gene TRBV6-5; D gene ambiguous. This CDR3 is 14 amino acids long. The germline CDR1 and CDR2 sequences are MNHEY and SVGAGI. The V gene lost 0 bases and the J gene lost 6 bases, with 11 bases spanning the gap. This CDR3 reads CASSYSPLSHGYTF. As DNA, the CDR3 is TGTGCCAGCAGTTACTCACCATTAAGTCATGGCTACACCTTC.

The chain's CDR3 is CASSQVAKGEEETQYF. CDR3 DNA: TGCGCCAGCAGCCAAGTCGCCAAGGGGGAAGAAGAGACCCAGTACTTC. This chain uses TRBV4-1 with TRBJ2-5; D perhaps matches TRBD1 (6 bases). CDR3 length: 16 residues. V was cut by 1 base and J by 3 bases, with 15 bases left in between. Germline CDR1 is MGHRA and CDR2 is YSYEKL.

The CDR3 is CASRDSLGTGEHEQYF. In DNA, the CDR3 is TGTGCCAGTAGAGACTCACTCGGGACAGGGGAACACGAGCAGTACTTC. V gene TRBV2 combines with J gene TRBJ2-7; 10 nucleotides line up with TRBD1. The CDR3 is 16 residues long. Germline CDR1 is SNHLY and CDR2 is FYNNEI. Trimming cost V 9 bases and J 5 bases; bases outside gene matches: 16.

The genes are TRBV14 and TRBJ1-1; no definite D call. The CDR3 is 13 residues long. The ends were cut back, 2 bases at V and 8 bases at J, with 12 bases in the middle. Per germline, CDR1 SGHDN and CDR2 FVKESK. CDR3 sequence reads: CASSQQRRGEAFF. The DNA of the CDR3 is TGTGCCAGCAGCCAACAAAGGCGGGGAGAAGCTTTCTTT.

The rearrangement links TRBV18 to TRBJ2-3; 8 nucleotides line up with TRBD1. Germline CDR1 is KGHSH and CDR2 is LQKENI. This CDR3 is built from 15 residues. V lost 2 bases, J lost 1 base, and 2 bases stayed unmatched. The CDR3 region has the DNA TGTGCCAGCTCACCAAGGGGACAGGGCACAGATACGCAGTATTTT. Its translation: CASSPRGQGTDTQYF.

V gene TRBV20-1 combines with J gene TRBJ1-6, with D maybe TRBD1 (5 bases). The V end was cut by 3 bases, the J end by 7 bases, with 13 bases between. There are 14 residues in the CDR3. Germline V lookup: CDR1 DFQATT, CDR2 SNEGSKA (reference sequence). CDR3 region: CSASRGAVNSPLHF. CDR3 sequence (DNA): TGCAGTGCTAGTAGGGGCGCGGTAAATTCACCCCTCCACTTT.

The chain combines TRBV5-5 with TRBJ2-5; 9 nucleotides line up with TRBD2. Trimming at V came to 6 bases and at J to 2 bases, leaving 11 bases not matched to a gene. The CDR3 is 16 amino acids. Germline CDR1 reads SGHKS; CDR2 reads YYEKEE (reference sequence). The CDR3 protein is CASTMRPSGNQETQYF. The CDR3 DNA is TGTGCCAGCACCATGAGGCCTAGCGGGAATCAAGAGACCCAGTACTTC.

This clone turned up a few times. For the CDR3, the DNA is TGTGCCAGCAGTGAAGAAGTTACGAACACCGGGGAGCTGTTTTTT. Translation: CASSEEVTNTGELFF. J is TRBJ2-2 and V is TRBV2; D gene ambiguous. The length of the CDR3 is 15 residues. Germline CDR1 is SNHLY and CDR2 is FYNNEI. V lost 1 base and J 0 bases, leaving 6 bases between the germline ends.

This clone was found a few times. J is TRBJ2-4 and V is TRBV11-2; weak D call: TRBD1 (6 bases). The CDR3 loop spans 16 amino acids. Germline assignment: CDR1 SGHAT and CDR2 FQNNGV. Trimming removed 0 bases at V and 1 base at J, with 10 bases between. This chain's CDR3 is CASSLETQGAKNIQYF. The CDR3 coding sequence is TGTGCCAGCAGCTTAGAGACCCAGGGGGCCAAAAACATTCAGTACTTC. Full variable domain (remainder filled in from reference TRBV11-2 and TRBJ2-4): EAGVAQSPRYKIIEKRQSVAFWCNPISGHATLYWYQQILGQGPKLLIQFQNNGVVDDSQLPKDRFSAERLKGVDSTLKIQPAKLEDSAVYLCASSLETQGAKNIQYFGAGTRLSVL.

V usage is TRBV7-8 and J usage is TRBJ2-3; 13 nucleotides align to TRBD2. The trim removed 6 bases at V and 5 bases at J, leaving 2 bases unmatched. CDR1 is SGHVS and CDR2 is FQNEAQ in the germline V gene. This CDR3 region has 14 residues. CDR3 sequence reads: CASRRTSGRDTQYF. For the CDR3, the DNA is TGTGCCAGCAGGAGGACTAGCGGGAGAGATACGCAGTATTTT.

The CDR3 region is CAISGGPRETQYF. In DNA form, the CDR3 reads TGTGCCATCAGTGGGGGCCCCAGGGAGACCCAGTACTTC. V usage is TRBV10-3 and J usage is TRBJ2-5; TRBD1 might be the D (5 bases). V was shortened by 4 bases and J by 5 bases, with 11 bases between the two germline ends. CDR3 length equals 13 residues. CDR1 and CDR2 (germline): ENHRY, SYGVKD.

The table lists this clone with a count of one. J is TRBJ2-2 and V is TRBV4-3, with D tentatively TRBD2 (5 bases). This CDR3 region has 16 residues. The V and J ends lost 0 bases and 6 bases respectively, with 14 bases between them. The germline V gene has CDR1 LGHNA and CDR2 YSLEER. The CDR3 coding sequence is TGCGCCAGCAGCCAAGAGAACCCGGGGTGGGCCGGGGAGCTGTTTTTT. Translated: CASSQENPGWAGELFF.

This clone was counted a few times. V usage is TRBV27 and J usage is TRBJ2-7; tentative D call: TRBD2 (7 bases). CDR3 size: 12 residues. Germline CDR1 MNHEY, CDR2 SMNVEV (reference sequence). The V end was cut by 6 bases, the J end by 4 bases, with 10 bases between. CDR3 in DNA: TGTGCCAGCAGCAAGGGGGGGTACGAGCAGTACTTC. Residues: CASSKGGYEQYF.

In DNA, the CDR3 is TGTGCCAGCAGCCAAGACCCACAGGGCAATCAGCCCCAGCATTTT. Translated: CASSQDPQGNQPQHF. This sequence joins TRBV4-2 and TRBJ1-5; weak D call: TRBD1 (5 bases). CDR3 length: 15 amino acids. Germline CDR1 reads LGHNA; CDR2 reads YNFKEQ. The V gene lost 0 bases and the J gene lost 2 bases, with 8 bases spanning the gap.

The chain couples TRBV7-8 to TRBJ2-7; TRBD2 matches 8 bases. Per germline, CDR1 SGHVS and CDR2 FQNEAQ. With 5 bases clipped from V and 0 bases from J, the junction kept 6 bases outside the gene matches. The CDR3 has 15 amino acids. The CDR3 region is CASSAQRGSSYEQYF. The CDR3 DNA sequence: TGTGCCAGCAGCGCCCAGCGGGGGTCCTCCTACGAGCAGTACTTC. Combining the CDR3 with reference TRBV7-8 and TRBJ2-7 gives the whole variable domain GAGVSQSPRYKVAKRGQDVALRCDPISGHVSLFWYQQALGQGPEFLTYFQNEAQLDKSGLPSDRFFAERPEGSVSTLKIQRTQQEDSAVYLCASSAQRGSSYEQYFGPGTRLTVT.

This clone was seen more than once but under ten times. V usage is TRBV7-8 and J usage is TRBJ2-1; D is unclear. Germline-derived CDR1 and CDR2 are SGHVS and FQNEAQ. V gave up 8 bases and J gave up 0 bases, with 14 bases separating them. This CDR3 spans 15 amino acids. As DNA, the CDR3 is TGTGCCAGCTCCCTGGAACAGAGCTCCTACAATGAGCAGTTCTTC. It yields the protein CASSLEQSSYNEQFF.